Listed below are T cell receptor beta chains from one sample, sequenced in a study of cytomegalovirus exposure and HLA in healthy donors. Clones were sequenced by immunoSEQ multiplex PCR, and TCRdb holds only the in-frame ones, with some missing. In the table there are 200,000 to 300,000 clones, around nine tenths of which are singletons. Material: PBMCs. The receptors here all came from a man younger than 35 in good health and CMV-seronegative. CDR3s include the opening cysteine and the closing phenylalanine or tryptophan. D genes are given only for firm matches. Some rows mark clone size as missing; the rest say once, few, many or name a class of expanded clone.

clone size	V gene	D gene	J gene	CDR3 protein	CDR3 DNA
-	TRBV2	-	TRBJ1-6	CASSFSRDNSPLHF	TGTGCCAGCAGTTTTTCACGGGATAATTCACCCCTCCACTTT
-	TRBV11-3	TRBD2	TRBJ2-1	CASSRGGHSQFF	TGTGCCAGCAGCCGGGGGGGCCATTCTCAGTTCTTC
-	TRBV6-5	TRBD1	TRBJ2-2	CASRRDRVVSGELFF	TGTGCCAGCAGACGGGACAGGGTAGTGTCCGGGGAGCTGTTTTTT
-	TRBV7-3	TRBD2	TRBJ2-2	CASSKRAGAYTGELFF	TGTGCCAGCAGTAAAAGGGCGGGAGCCTACACCGGGGAGCTGTTTTTT
-	TRBV9	-	TRBJ2-7	CASSLDPGFRSYEQYF	TGTGCCAGCAGCTTGGACCCAGGGTTTCGCTCCTACGAGCAGTACTTC
-	TRBV12-5	-	TRBJ2-3	CASGRSSSTDTQYF	TGTGCTAGTGGCCGTTCCTCTAGCACAGATACGCAGTATTTT
-	TRBV7-6	-	TRBJ2-5	CASARAGETQYF	TGTGCCAGCGCCCGGGCGGGCGAGACCCAGTACTTC
-	TRBV7-9	-	TRBJ2-6	CASSLLAPNVLTF	TGTGCCAGCAGCTTACTAGCTCCCAACGTCCTGACTTTC
-	TRBV6-1	TRBD2	TRBJ2-5	CASLEGTRRTQYF	TGTGCCAGCCTAGAGGGGACTAGGAGGACCCAGTACTTC
-	TRBV9	-	TRBJ2-1	CASSLRDYNEQFF	TGTGCCAGCAGCCTTCGGGACTACAATGAGCAGTTCTTC
-	TRBV7-2	-	TRBJ1-2	CASSQSRVYGYTF	TGTGCCAGCAGCCAATCCAGGGTTTATGGCTACACCTTC
-	TRBV5-1	-	TRBJ2-7	CASRIGFGGLSYEQYF	TGCGCCAGCAGGATTGGTTTCGGGGGACTTTCCTACGAGCAGTACTTC
-	TRBV7-8	TRBD2	TRBJ2-1	CASSEFRGLAGGRGEQFF	TGTGCCAGCAGCGAATTCAGAGGACTAGCGGGGGGTAGAGGGGAGCAGTTCTTC
-	TRBV9	TRBD2	TRBJ2-4	CASSELAGWAIQYF	TGTGCCAGCAGCGAACTAGCGGGATGGGCCATTCAGTACTTC
-	TRBV4-1	-	TRBJ2-2	CASSQNLLLPGELFF	TGCGCCAGCAGCCAAAATCTCCTCCTCCCCGGGGAGCTGTTTTTT
-	TRBV2	TRBD2	TRBJ2-7	CASSPGTSGSYEQYF	TGTGCCAGCAGTCCCGGGACTAGCGGTTCCTACGAGCAGTACTTC
-	TRBV27	TRBD2	TRBJ2-7	CASSLLFRGGSGSYEQYF	TGTGCCAGCAGTTTATTGTTTAGGGGCGGGAGCGGTTCCTACGAGCAGTACTTC
-	TRBV5-1	TRBD1	TRBJ2-7	CASSPGTGPYEQYF	TGCGCCAGCAGCCCCGGGACAGGTCCCTACGAGCAGTACTTC
-	TRBV5-1	-	TRBJ1-6	CASSGLGATNSPLHF	TGCGCCAGCAGCGGTTTGGGGGCGACTAATTCACCCCTCCACTTT
-	TRBV9	-	TRBJ1-3	CASSARDTSGNTIYF	TGTGCCAGCAGTGCTAGGGACACGTCTGGAAACACCATATATTTT
-	TRBV7-8	-	TRBJ1-3	CASSSPGNTIYF	TGTGCCAGCAGCTCCCCGGGAAACACCATATATTTT
-	TRBV11-3	-	TRBJ2-3	CASSSPGLSTDTQYF	TGTGCCAGCAGCTCCCCGGGTCTGAGTACAGATACGCAGTATTTT
-	TRBV7-9	TRBD1	TRBJ1-2	CASSSGKGQVANYGYTF	TGTGCCAGCAGCTCCGGAAAGGGACAGGTAGCTAACTATGGCTACACCTTC
-	TRBV28	TRBD1	TRBJ1-1	CASSPTGNPNTEAFF	TGTGCCAGCAGTCCGACAGGGAACCCGAACACTGAAGCTTTCTTT
-	TRBV7-9	TRBD1	TRBJ1-2	CASSGGGGQGLAYYGYTF	TGTGCCAGCAGCGGCGGTGGGGGACAGGGGCTAGCCTATTATGGCTACACCTTC
few	TRBV25-1	-	TRBJ1-2	CASSSPGIYGYTF	TGTGCCAGCAGTAGTCCGGGGATCTATGGCTACACCTTC
-	TRBV7-2	TRBD1	TRBJ1-6	CASSIRTGKNNSPLHF	TGTGCCAGCAGCATTCGGACAGGGAAAAATAATTCACCCCTCCACTTT
-	TRBV15	-	TRBJ2-3	CATSRLTTDSRTDTQYF	TGTGCCACCAGCAGACTAACAACGGACTCCCGCACAGATACGCAGTATTTT
-	TRBV30	TRBD2	TRBJ2-5	CAWSDGLGGETQYF	TGTGCCTGGAGTGACGGGCTGGGAGGGGAGACCCAGTACTTC
few	TRBV9	TRBD1	TRBJ1-1	CASSVNPGTGNTEAFF	TGTGCCAGCAGCGTAAACCCCGGGACAGGGAACACTGAAGCTTTCTTT
-	TRBV5-4	TRBD1	TRBJ1-6	CASSSPGTGQNSPLHF	TGTGCCAGCAGCTCGCCCGGGACAGGACAAAATTCACCCCTCCACTTT
-	TRBV18	-	TRBJ1-4	CASSLHQGLDEKLFF	TGTGCCAGCTCACTCCATCAGGGGTTGGATGAAAAACTGTTTTTT
-	TRBV2	-	TRBJ1-2	CASARQTGNYGYTF	TGTGCCAGCGCCCGTCAAACAGGGAACTATGGCTACACCTTC